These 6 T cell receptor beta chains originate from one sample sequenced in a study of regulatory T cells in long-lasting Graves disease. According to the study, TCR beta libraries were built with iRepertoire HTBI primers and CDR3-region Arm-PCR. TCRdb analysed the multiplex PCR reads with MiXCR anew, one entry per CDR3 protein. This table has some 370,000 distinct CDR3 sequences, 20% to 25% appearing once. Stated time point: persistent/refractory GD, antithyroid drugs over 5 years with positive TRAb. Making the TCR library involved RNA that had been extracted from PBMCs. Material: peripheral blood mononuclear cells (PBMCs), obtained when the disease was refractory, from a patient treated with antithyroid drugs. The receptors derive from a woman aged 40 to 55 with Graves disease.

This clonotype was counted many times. The CDR3 DNA reads as TGCAGTGCCATGGGGGGGGGGAACACTGAAGCTTTCTTT. It translates to CSAMGGGNTEAFF. This sequence joins TRBV20-1 and TRBJ1-1; a possible D gene is TRBD1 (5 bases). V lost 6 bases and J 1 base, leaving 12 bases between the germline ends. This CDR3 has 13 residues. The germline gives CDR1 DFQATT, CDR2 SNEGSKA (reference sequence).

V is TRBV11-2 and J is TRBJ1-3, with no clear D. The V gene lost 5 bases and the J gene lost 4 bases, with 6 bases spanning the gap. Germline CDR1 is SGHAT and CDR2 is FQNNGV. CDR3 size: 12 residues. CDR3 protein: CASSPDGNTIYF. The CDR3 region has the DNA TGTGCCAGCAGCCCAGACGGAAACACCATATATTTT.

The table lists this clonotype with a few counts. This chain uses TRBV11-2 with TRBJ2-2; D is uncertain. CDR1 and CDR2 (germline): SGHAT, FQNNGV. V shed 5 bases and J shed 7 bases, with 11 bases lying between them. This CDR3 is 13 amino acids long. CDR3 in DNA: TGTGCCAGCAGCCCTATGGGAAGCGGGGAGCTGTTTTTT. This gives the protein CASSPMGSGELFF.

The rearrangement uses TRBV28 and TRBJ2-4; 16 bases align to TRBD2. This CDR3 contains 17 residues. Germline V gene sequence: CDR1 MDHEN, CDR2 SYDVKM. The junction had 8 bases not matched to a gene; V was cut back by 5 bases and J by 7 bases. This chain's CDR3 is CASSPGTSGRELNIQYF. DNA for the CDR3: TGTGCCAGCAGTCCCGGGACTAGCGGGAGGGAATTGAACATTCAGTACTTC.

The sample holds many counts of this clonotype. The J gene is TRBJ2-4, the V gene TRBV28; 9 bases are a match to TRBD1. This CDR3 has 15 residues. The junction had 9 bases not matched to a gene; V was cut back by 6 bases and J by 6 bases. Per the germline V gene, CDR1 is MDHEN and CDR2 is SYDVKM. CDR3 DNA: TGTGCCAGCAGGAGTATAGGGACAGGGCCAAACATTCAGTACTTC. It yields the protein CASRSIGTGPNIQYF.

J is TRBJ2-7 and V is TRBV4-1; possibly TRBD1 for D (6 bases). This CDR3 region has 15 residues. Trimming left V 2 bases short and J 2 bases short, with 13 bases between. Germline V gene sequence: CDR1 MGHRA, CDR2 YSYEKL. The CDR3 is CASSQSRGSPYEQYF. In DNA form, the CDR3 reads TGCGCCAGCAGCCAATCGAGGGGGTCACCCTACGAGCAGTACTTC.